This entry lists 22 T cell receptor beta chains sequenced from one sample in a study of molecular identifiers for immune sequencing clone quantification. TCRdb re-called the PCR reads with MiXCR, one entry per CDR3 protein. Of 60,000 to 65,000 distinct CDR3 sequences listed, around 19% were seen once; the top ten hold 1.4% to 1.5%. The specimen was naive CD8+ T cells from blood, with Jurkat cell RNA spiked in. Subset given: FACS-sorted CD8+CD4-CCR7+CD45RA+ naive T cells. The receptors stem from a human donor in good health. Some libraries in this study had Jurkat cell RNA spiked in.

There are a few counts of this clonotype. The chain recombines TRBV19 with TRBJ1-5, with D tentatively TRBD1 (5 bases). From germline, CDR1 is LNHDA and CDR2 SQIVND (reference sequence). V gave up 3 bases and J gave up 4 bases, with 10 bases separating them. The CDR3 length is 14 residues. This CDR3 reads CASSIAPGNQPQHF. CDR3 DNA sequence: TGTGCCAGTAGTATCGCCCCAGGGAATCAGCCCCAGCATTTT.

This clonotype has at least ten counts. Written as DNA, the CDR3 is TGTGCCAGCAGCTTAGTGGGGGGCGGGGAACAGCCCCAGCATTTT. Amino acids: CASSLVGGGEQPQHF. The rearrangement uses TRBV7-9 and TRBJ1-5, with D maybe TRBD1 (6 bases). Trimming took 1 base from V and 7 from J, leaving 14 bases between them. The CDR3 totals 15 residues. Germline lookup yields CDR1 SEHNR and CDR2 FQNEAQ (reference sequence).

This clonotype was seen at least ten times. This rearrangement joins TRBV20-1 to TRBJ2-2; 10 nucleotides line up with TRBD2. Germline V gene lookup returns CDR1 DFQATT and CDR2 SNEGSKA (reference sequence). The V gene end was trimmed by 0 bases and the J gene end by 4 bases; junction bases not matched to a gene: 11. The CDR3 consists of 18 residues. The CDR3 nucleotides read TGCAGTGCTAGAGAGTATCTAGCGGGAGAAGTGGTCACCGGGGAGCTGTTTTTT. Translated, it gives CSAREYLAGEVVTGELFF.

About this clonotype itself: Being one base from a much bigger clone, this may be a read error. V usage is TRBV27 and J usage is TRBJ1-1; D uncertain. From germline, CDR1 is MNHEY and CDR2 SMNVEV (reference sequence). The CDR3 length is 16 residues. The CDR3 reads CARSLYAGITGTEAFF. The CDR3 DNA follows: TGTGCCCGCAGTTTATATGCTGGGATAACGGGCACTGAAGCTTTCTTT.

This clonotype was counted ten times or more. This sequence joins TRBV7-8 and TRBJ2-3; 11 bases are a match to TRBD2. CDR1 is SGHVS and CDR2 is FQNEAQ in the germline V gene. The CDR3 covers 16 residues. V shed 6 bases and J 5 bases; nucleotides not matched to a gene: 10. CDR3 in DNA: TGTGCCAGCAGTTACAACCGGGGACTAGCGGAAGATACGCAGTATTTT. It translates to CASSYNRGLAEDTQYF. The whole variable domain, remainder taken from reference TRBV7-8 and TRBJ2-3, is GAGVSQSPRYKVAKRGQDVALRCDPISGHVSLFWYQQALGQGPEFLTYFQNEAQLDKSGLPSDRFFAERPEGSVSTLKIQRTQQEDSAVYLCASSYNRGLAEDTQYFGPGTRLTVL.

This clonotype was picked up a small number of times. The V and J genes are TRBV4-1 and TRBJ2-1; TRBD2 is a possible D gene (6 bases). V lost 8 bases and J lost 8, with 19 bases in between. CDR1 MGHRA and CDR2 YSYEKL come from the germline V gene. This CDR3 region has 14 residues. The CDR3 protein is CASSPGGTGDEQFF. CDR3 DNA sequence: TGCGCCAGCTCCCCCGGCGGGACGGGGGATGAGCAGTTCTTC.

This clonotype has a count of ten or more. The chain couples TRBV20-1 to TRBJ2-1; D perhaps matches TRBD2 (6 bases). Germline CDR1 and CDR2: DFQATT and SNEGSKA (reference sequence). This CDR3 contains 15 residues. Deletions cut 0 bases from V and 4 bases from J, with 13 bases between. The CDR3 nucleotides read TGCAGTGCTAGAGAGGGGGGACTGACTTACAATGAGCAGTTCTTC. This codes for CSAREGGLTYNEQFF.

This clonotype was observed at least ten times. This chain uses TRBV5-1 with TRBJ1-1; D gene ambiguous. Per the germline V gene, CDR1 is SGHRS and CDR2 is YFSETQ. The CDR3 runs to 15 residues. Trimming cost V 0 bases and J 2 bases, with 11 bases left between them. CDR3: CASSLVVGLNTEAFF. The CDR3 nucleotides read TGCGCCAGCAGCTTGGTTGTAGGACTTAACACTGAAGCTTTCTTT.

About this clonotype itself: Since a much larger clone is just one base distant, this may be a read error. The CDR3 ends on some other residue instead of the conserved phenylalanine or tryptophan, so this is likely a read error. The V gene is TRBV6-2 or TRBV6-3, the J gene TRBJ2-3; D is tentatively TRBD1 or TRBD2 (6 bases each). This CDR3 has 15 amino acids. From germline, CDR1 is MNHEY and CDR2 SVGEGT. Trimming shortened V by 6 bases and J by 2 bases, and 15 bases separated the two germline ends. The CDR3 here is CASRDGGWHTDTQYL. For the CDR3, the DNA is TGTGCCAGCAGGGACGGGGGCTGGCACACAGATACGCAGTATCTT.

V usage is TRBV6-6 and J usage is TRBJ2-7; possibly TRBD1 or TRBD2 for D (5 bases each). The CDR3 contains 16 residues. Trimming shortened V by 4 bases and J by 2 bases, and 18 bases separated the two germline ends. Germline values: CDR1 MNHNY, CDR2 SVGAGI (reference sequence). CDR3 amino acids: CASSSPRGLAPYEQYF. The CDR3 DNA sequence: TGTGCCAGCAGTTCCCCGAGGGGCCTAGCACCCTACGAGCAGTACTTC.

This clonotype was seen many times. The CDR3 nucleotides are TGTGCCAGCAGCCTTGCTGGAAGCAGGACTTTCTCTGGAAACACCATATATTTT. Translation: CASSLAGSRTFSGNTIYF. The chain combines TRBV7-8 with TRBJ1-3; D gene ambiguous. There are 18 residues in the CDR3. Looked up from germline, CDR1 is SGHVS and CDR2 is FQNEAQ. V was clipped by 5 bases and J by 0 bases, with 20 bases between them.

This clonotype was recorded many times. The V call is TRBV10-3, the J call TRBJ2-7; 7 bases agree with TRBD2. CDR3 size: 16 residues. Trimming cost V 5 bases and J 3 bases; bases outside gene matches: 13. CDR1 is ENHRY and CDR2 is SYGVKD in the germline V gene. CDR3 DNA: TGTGCCATCAGTAACAAGAGGGGACTACCCAGCTACGAGCAGTACTTC. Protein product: CAISNKRGLPSYEQYF.

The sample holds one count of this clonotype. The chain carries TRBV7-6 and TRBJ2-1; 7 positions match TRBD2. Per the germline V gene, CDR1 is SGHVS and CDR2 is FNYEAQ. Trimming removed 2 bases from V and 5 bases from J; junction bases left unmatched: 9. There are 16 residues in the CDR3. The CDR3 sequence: CASSLWGASGNNEQFF. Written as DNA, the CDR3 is TGTGCCAGCAGCTTATGGGGAGCTAGCGGCAACAATGAGCAGTTCTTC.

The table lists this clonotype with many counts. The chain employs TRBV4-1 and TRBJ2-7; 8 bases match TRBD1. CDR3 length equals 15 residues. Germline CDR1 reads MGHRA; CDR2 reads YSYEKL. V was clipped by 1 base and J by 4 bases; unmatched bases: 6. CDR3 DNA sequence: TGCGCCAGCAGCCAAGGGCCCCGACAGGGGTACGAGCAGTACTTC. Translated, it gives CASSQGPRQGYEQYF.

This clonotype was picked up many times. The CDR3 sequence: CASSLAGQGSYEQYF. CDR3 coding DNA: TGCGCCAGCAGCCTTGCGGGACAGGGCTCCTACGAGCAGTACTTC. The rearrangement uses TRBV4-3 and TRBJ2-7, with 9 nucleotides matching TRBD1. CDR3 length equals 15 residues. Germline-derived CDR1 and CDR2 are LGHNA and YSLEER. V shed 4 bases, J shed 0 bases, and the junction held 4 bases outside the gene matches.

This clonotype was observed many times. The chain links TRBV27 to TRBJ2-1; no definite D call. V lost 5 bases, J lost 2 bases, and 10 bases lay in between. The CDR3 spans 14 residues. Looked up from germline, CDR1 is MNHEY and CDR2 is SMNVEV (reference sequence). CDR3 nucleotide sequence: TGTGCCAGCAGTCTAAGCTCGGCCTACAATGAGCAGTTCTTC. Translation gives CASSLSSAYNEQFF.

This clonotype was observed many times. CDR3 DNA: TGCGCCAGCAGCTTGGTAGCAGTGCAGGGTGCGTCCTACGAGCAGTACTTC. Protein sequence: CASSLVAVQGASYEQYF. The chain couples TRBV5-1 to TRBJ2-7; possible D gene TRBD1, 5 bases. This CDR3 has 17 amino acids. Between the trimmed V and J ends, which lost 0 bases and 1 base, there was a span of 17 bases. Per the germline V gene, CDR1 is SGHRS and CDR2 is YFSETQ.

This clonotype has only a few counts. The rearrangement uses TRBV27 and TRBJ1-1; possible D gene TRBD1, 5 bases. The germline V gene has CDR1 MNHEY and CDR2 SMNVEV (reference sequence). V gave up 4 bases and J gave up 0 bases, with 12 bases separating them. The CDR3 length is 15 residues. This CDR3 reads CASSSSETVNTEAFF. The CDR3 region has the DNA TGTGCCAGCAGTTCGTCCGAGACAGTGAACACTGAAGCTTTCTTT.

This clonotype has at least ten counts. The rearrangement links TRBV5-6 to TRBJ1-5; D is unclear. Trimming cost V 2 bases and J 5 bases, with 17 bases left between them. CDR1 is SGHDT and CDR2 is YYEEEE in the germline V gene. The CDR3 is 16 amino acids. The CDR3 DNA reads TGTGCCAGCAGCTTCTTCGGTGGGGAGGGTTATCAGCCCCAGCATTTT. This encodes CASSFFGGEGYQPQHF.

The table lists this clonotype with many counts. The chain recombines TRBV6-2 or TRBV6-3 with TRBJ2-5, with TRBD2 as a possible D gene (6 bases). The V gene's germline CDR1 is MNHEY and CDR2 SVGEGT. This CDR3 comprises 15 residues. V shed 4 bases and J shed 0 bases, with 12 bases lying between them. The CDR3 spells CASSLLGGNQETQYF. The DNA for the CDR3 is TGTGCCAGCAGTTTACTTGGCGGGAACCAAGAGACCCAGTACTTC.

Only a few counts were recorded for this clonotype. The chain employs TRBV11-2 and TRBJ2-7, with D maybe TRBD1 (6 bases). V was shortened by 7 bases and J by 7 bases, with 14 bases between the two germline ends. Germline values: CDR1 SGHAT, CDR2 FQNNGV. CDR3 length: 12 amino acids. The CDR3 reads CASKTQGTEQYF. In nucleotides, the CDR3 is TGTGCCAGCAAAACACAGGGAACTGAGCAGTACTTC.

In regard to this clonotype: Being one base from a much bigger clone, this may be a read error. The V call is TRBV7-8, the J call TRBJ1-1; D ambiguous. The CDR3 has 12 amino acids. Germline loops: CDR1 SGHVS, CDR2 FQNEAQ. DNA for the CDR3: TGTGCCAGCAGCAAACGGGTCCCTGAGGCTTTCTTT. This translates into CASSKRVPEAFF.